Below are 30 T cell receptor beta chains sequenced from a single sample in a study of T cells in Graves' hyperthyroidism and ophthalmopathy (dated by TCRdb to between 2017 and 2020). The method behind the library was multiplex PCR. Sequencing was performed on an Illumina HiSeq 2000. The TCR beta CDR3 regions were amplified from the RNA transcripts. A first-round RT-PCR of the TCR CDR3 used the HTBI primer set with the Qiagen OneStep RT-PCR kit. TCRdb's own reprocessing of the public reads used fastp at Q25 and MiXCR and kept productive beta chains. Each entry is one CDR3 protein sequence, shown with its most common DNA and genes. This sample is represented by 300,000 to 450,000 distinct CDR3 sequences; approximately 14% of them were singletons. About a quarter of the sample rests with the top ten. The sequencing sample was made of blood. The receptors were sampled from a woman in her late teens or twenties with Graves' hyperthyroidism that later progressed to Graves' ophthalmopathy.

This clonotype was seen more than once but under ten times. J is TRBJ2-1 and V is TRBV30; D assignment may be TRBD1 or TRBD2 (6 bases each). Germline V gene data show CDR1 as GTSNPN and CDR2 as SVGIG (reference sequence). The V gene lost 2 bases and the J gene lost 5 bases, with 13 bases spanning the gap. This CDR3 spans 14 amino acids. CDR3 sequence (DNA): TGTGCCTGGAGTCGGGTAGGGGGGAACAATGAGCAGTTCTTC. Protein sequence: CAWSRVGGNNEQFF.

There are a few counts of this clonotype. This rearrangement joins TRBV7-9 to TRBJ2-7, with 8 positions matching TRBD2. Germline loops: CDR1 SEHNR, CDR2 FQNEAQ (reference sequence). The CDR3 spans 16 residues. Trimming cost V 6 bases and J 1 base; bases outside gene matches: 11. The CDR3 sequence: CASRGTSGTSSYEQYF. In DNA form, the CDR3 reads TGTGCCAGCAGGGGCACTAGCGGAACTTCTTCCTACGAGCAGTACTTC. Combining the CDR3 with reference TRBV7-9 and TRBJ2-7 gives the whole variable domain DTGVSQNPRHKITKRGQNVTFRCDPISEHNRLYWYRQTLGQGPEFLTYFQNEAQLEKSRLLSDRFSAERPKGSFSTLEIQRTEQGDSAMYLCASRGTSGTSSYEQYFGPGTRLTVT.

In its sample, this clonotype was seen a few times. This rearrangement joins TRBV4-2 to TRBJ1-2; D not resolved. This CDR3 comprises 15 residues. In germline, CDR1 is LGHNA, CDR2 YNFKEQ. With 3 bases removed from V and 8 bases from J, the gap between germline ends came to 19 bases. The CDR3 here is CASSQEPGPTYGYTF. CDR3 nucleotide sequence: TGTGCCAGCAGCCAGGAGCCCGGGCCTACTTACGGCTACACCTTC.

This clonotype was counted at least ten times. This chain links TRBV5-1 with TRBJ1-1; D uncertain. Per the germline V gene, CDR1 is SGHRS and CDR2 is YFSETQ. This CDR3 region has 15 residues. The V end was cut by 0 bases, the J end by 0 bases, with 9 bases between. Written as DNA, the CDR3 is TGCGCCAGCAGCTTGGTCACGGGGATGAACACTGAAGCTTTCTTT. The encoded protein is CASSLVTGMNTEAFF.

The CDR3 DNA is TGTGCCACCAGCGGCTCCGGGACAGGTTCGCTAACCTTC. Amino acids: CATSGSGTGSLTF. The gene calls are TRBV15 and TRBJ1-2; 8 bases line up with TRBD1. J was trimmed by 14 bases and V by 5 bases; bases with no gene match: 13. The germline V gene encodes CDR1 LNHNV and CDR2 YYDKDF (reference sequence). The length of the CDR3 is 13 residues.

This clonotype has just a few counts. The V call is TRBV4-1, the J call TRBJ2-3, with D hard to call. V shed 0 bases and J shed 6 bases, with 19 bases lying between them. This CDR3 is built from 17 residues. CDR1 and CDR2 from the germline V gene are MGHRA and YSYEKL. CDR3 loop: CASSQEEQWWPVDTQYF. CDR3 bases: TGCGCCAGCAGCCAAGAGGAGCAGTGGTGGCCAGTGGATACGCAGTATTTT.

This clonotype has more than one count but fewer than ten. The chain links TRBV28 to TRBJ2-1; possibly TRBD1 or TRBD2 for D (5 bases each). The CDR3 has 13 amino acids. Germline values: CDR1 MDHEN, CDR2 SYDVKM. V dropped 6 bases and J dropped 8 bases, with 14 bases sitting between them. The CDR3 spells CASRPGAGYEQFF. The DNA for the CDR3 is TGTGCCAGCAGGCCCGGGGCCGGGTATGAGCAGTTCTTC.

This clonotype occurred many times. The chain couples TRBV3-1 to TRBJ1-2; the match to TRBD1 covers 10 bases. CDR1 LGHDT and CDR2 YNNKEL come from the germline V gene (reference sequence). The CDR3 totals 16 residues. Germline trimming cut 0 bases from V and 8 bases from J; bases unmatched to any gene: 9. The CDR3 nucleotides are TGTGCCAGCAGCCAAGATCCCCGGACAGGGGGGGCGGGCTACACCTTC. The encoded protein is CASSQDPRTGGAGYTF.

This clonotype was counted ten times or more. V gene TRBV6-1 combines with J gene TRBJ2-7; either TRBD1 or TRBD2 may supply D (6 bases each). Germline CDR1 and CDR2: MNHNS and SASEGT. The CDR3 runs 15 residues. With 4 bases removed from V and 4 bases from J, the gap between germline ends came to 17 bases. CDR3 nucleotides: TGTGCCAGCAGTGGAGGGGGGACAAGAGGTTACGAGCAGTACTTC. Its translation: CASSGGGTRGYEQYF.

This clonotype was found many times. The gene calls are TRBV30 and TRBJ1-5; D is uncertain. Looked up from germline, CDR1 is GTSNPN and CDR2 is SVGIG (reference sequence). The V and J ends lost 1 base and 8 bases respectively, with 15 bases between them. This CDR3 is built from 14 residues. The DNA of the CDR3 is TGTGCCTGGAGTGATGGCAGGTCCCTGGAGCCCCAGCATTTT. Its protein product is CAWSDGRSLEPQHF.

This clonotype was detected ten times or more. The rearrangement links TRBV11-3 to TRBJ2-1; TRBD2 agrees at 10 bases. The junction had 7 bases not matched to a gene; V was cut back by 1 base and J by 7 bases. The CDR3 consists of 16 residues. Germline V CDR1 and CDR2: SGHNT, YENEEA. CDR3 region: CASSLGSSGSANEQFF. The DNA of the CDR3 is TGTGCCAGCAGCTTAGGATCTAGCGGGAGTGCGAATGAGCAGTTCTTC.

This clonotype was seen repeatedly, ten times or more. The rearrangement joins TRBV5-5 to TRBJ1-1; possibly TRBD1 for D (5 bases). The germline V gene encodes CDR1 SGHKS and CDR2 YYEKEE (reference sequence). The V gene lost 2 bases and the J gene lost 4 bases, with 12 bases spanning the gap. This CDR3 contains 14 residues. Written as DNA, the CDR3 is TGTGCCAGCAGCTTTCGGGGGTCGAGCACTGAAGCTTTCTTT. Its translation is CASSFRGSSTEAFF.

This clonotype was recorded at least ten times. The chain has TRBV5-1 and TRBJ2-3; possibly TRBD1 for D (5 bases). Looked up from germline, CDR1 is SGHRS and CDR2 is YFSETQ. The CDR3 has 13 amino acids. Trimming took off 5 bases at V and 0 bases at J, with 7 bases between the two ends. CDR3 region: CASRKGSTDTQYF. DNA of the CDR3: TGCGCCAGCAGGAAGGGGAGCACAGATACGCAGTATTTT.

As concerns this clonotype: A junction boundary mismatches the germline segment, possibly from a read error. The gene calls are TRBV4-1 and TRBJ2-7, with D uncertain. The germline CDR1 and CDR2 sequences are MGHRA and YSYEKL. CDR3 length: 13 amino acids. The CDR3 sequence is CASSPISTYERYF. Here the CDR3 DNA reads TGCGCCAGCAGCCCCATTTCAACCTACGAGCGGTACTTC.

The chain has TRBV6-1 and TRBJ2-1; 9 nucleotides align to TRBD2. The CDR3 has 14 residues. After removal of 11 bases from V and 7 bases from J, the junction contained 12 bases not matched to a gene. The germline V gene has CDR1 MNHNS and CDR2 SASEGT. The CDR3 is CALSRVAGVNEQFF. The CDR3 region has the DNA TGTGCCCTAAGTAGAGTAGCGGGAGTGAATGAGCAGTTCTTC.

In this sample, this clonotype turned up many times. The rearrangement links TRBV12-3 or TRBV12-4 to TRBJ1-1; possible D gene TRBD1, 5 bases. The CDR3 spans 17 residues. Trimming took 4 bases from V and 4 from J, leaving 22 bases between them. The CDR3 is CASSSLEFGGEVTEAFF. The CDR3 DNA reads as TGTGCCAGCAGTTCTCTAGAGTTCGGAGGGGAAGTCACTGAAGCTTTCTTT.

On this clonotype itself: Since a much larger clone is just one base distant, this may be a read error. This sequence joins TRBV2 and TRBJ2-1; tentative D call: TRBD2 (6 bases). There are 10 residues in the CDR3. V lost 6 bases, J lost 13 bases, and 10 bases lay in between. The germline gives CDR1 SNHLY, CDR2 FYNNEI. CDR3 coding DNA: TGTGCCAGCAGGGGACTGGATCAGTTCTTC. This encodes CASRGLDQFF.

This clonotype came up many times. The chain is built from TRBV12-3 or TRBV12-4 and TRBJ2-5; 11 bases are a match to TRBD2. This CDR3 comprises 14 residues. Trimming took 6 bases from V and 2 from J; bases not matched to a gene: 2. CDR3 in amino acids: CASRGLAAQETQYF. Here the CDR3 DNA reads TGTGCCAGCAGGGGACTAGCGGCACAAGAGACCCAGTACTTC.

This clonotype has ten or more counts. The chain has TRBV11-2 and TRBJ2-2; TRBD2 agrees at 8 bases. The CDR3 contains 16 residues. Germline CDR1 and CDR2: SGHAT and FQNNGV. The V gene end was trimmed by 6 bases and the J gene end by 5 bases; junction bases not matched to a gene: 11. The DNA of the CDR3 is TGTGCCAGCAGGGCCGTCGGGACTAGTATAACCGGGGAGCTGTTTTTT. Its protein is CASRAVGTSITGELFF.

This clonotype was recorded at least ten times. The CDR3 region has the DNA TGCAGTGCCGTTCCGGGACTAGCGGGAGAGACCCAGTACTTC. As protein: CSAVPGLAGETQYF. The genes are TRBV20-1 and TRBJ2-5; TRBD2 matches 12 bases. The germline CDR1 and CDR2 sequences are DFQATT and SNEGSKA (reference sequence). The CDR3 is 14 residues long. Trimming took 6 bases from V and 4 from J; bases not matched to a gene: 6.

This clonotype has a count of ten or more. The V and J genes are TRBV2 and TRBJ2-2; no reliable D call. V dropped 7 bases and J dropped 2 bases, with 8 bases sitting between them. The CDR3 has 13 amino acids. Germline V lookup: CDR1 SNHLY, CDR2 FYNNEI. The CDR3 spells CASNVGNTGELFF. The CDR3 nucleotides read TGTGCCAGCAACGTCGGAAACACCGGGGAGCTGTTTTTT.

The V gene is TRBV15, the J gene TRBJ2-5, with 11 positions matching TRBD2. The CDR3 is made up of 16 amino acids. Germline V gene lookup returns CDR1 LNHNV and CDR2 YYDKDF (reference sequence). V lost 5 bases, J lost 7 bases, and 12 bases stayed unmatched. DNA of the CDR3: TGTGCCACCAGCGGAATAGCGGGAGGGCCCATAGGGACCCAGTACTTC. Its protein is CATSGIAGGPIGTQYF. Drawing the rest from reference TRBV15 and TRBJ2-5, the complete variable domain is DAMVIQNPRYQVTQFGKPVTLSCSQTLNHNVMYWYQQKSSQAPKLLFHYYDKDFNNEADTPDNFQSRRPNTSFCFLDIRSPGLGDTAMYLCATSGIAGGPIGTQYFGPGTRLLVL.

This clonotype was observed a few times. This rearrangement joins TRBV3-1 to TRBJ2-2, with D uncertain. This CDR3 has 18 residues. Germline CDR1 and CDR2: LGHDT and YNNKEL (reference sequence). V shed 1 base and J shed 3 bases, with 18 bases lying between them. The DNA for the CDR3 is TGTGCCAGCAGCCAAGTCGTGGCGGCACTCACACACACCGGGGAGCTGTTTTTT. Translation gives CASSQVVAALTHTGELFF.

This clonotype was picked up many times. The CDR3 protein is CASSLSLTGGATEAFF. The DNA for the CDR3 is TGTGCCAGCAGTTTATCGTTGACAGGGGGAGCCACTGAAGCTTTCTTT. The V gene is TRBV27, the J gene TRBJ1-1; TRBD1 aligns across 9 bases. Germline values: CDR1 MNHEY, CDR2 SMNVEV (reference sequence). CDR3 size: 16 residues. Losses at the gene ends were 0 bases for V and 4 bases for J; bases not matched to a gene: 6.

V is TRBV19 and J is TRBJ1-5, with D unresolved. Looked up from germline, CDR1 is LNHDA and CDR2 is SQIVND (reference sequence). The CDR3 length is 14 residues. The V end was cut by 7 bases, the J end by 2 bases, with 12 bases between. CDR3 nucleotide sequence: TGTGCCAGTAAGGGCGAGCCCGGCAATCAGCCCCAGCATTTT. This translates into CASKGEPGNQPQHF. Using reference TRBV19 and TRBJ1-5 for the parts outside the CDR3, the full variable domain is DGGITQSPKYLFRKEGQNVTLSCEQNLNHDAMYWYRQDPGQGLRLIYYSQIVNDFQKGDIAEGYSVSREKKESFPLTVTSAQKNPTAFYLCASKGEPGNQPQHFGDGTRLSIL.

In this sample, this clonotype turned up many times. In DNA, the CDR3 is TGTGCCAGCAGCACCTTTCGTGGGGTCGGCGAGCAGTACTTC. Its translation is CASSTFRGVGEQYF. J is TRBJ2-7 and V is TRBV13; D ambiguous. V was trimmed by 5 bases and J by 6 bases, leaving 17 bases between them. Germline CDR1 reads PRHDT; CDR2 reads FYEKMQ (reference sequence). The CDR3 sequence is 14 residues long.

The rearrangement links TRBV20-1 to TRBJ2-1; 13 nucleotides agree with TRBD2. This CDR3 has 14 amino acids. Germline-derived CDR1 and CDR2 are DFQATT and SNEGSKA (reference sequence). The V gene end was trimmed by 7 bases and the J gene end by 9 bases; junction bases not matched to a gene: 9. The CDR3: CSGVTSGGWGEQFF. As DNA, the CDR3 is TGCAGTGGCGTGACTAGCGGGGGGTGGGGTGAGCAGTTCTTC.

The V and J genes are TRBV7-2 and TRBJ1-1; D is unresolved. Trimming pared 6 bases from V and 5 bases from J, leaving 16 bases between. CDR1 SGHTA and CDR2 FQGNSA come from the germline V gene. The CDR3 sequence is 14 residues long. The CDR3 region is CASRVPTDGTEAFF. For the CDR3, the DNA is TGTGCCAGCAGGGTCCCAACGGACGGGACTGAAGCTTTCTTT.

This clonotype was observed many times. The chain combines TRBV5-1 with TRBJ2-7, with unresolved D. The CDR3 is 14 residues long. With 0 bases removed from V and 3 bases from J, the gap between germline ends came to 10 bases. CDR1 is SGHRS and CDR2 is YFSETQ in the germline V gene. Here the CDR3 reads CASSLDDSNYEQYF. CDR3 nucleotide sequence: TGCGCCAGCAGCTTGGACGATAGCAACTACGAGCAGTACTTC.

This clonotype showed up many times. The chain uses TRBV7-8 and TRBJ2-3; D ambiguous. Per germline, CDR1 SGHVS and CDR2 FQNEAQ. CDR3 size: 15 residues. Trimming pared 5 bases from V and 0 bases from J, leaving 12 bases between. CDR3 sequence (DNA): TGTGCCAGCAGCCGACGTGCGGAAAGCACAGATACGCAGTATTTT. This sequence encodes CASSRRAESTDTQYF.